This passage covers 25 T cell receptor beta chains from one sample sequenced in a study of T cell responses to AZD1222 COVID-19 vaccine. The method was immunoSEQ multiplex PCR; TCRdb's version includes in-frame clones alone and lacks a portion of them. This sample has under 150,000 clones; around 90% occur once, and the top ten carry less than 5.5%. The sample consisted of peripheral blood, taken on day 0 of AZD1222 vaccination. These receptors all stem from an adult in good health.

The genes are TRBV19 and TRBJ1-3; no clear D gene. The CDR3 covers 15 residues. Germline V gene lookup returns CDR1 LNHDA and CDR2 SQIVND (reference sequence). The germline V and J ends were trimmed by 3 bases and 0 bases, with 9 bases remaining between them. This CDR3 is CASSINWDSGNTIYF. The CDR3 coding sequence is TGTGCCAGTAGTATTAACTGGGACTCTGGAAACACCATATATTTT.

This chain uses TRBV9 with TRBJ2-7, with 9 bases matching TRBD1. CDR3 length: 14 amino acids. CDR1 is SGDLS, CDR2 YYNGEE, per germline. V lost 0 bases and J lost 6; bases outside the gene matches: 4. Here the CDR3 DNA reads TGTGCCAGCAGCGTAGGGGACAGGGTTGGCGAGCAGTACTTC. Translating it yields CASSVGDRVGEQYF.

The chain couples TRBV18 to TRBJ2-2; a possible D gene is TRBD1 (6 bases). CDR3 length: 15 amino acids. V lost 2 bases to trimming and J lost 5 bases, with 12 bases between them. Germline V gene data show CDR1 as KGHSH and CDR2 as LQKENI. This CDR3 is CASSPGRGGTGELFF. CDR3 coding DNA: TGTGCCAGCTCACCAGGCAGGGGCGGAACCGGGGAGCTGTTTTTT.

The chain uses TRBV7-3 and TRBJ2-3, with D possibly matching TRBD2 (6 bases). CDR3 size: 15 residues. V was shortened by 1 base and J by 5 bases, with 13 bases between the two germline ends. Germline V gene data show CDR1 as SGHTA and CDR2 as FQGTGA. This CDR3 is CASSLNAPGGDTQYF. CDR3 bases: TGTGCCAGCAGCTTAAACGCCCCCGGGGGAGATACGCAGTATTTT.

The chain employs TRBV6-5 and TRBJ2-7, with 10 bases that match TRBD2. CDR3 length: 16 residues. Germline V gene sequence: CDR1 MNHEY, CDR2 SVGAGI. Trimming at V came to 2 bases and at J to 5 bases, leaving 9 bases not matched to a gene. The CDR3 DNA reads as TGTGCCAGCAGTTACGGGGCTAGCGGGAGTCCCAACGAGCAGTACTTC. Its protein is CASSYGASGSPNEQYF.

V and J are TRBV2 and TRBJ1-1, with D perhaps TRBD1 (6 bases). Trimming cost V 6 bases and J 4 bases, with 15 bases left between them. This CDR3 spans 14 amino acids. Germline V lookup: CDR1 SNHLY, CDR2 FYNNEI. The CDR3 region is CASRGQPAGTEAFF. Here the CDR3 DNA reads TGTGCCAGCAGAGGACAGCCAGCCGGCACTGAAGCTTTCTTT.

The chain is built from TRBV3-1 (or the pseudogene TRBV3-2) and TRBJ1-1; 10 bases line up with TRBD1. CDR1 is LGHDT, CDR2 YNNKEL, per germline (reference sequence). The CDR3 has 16 amino acids. Trimming cost V 1 base and J 3 bases; bases outside gene matches: 5. This CDR3 is CASSQGQGAADTEAFF. The CDR3 nucleotides read TGTGCCAGCAGCCAAGGACAGGGGGCAGCGGACACTGAAGCTTTCTTT.

V usage is TRBV2 and J usage is TRBJ2-1; 8 nucleotides agree with TRBD2. The CDR3 has 18 amino acids. V was clipped by 5 bases and J by 1 base; unmatched bases: 13. Germline lookup yields CDR1 SNHLY and CDR2 FYNNEI. Here the CDR3 DNA reads TGTGCCAGCAGTTATCTTCTGGCGGGAGGAGCGTCCTACAATGAGCAGTTCTTC. As protein: CASSYLLAGGASYNEQFF.

The chain couples TRBV28 to TRBJ1-3, with D possibly matching TRBD1 (5 bases). V was clipped by 2 bases and J by 0 bases, with 17 bases between them. Germline V lookup: CDR1 MDHEN, CDR2 SYDVKM. CDR3 length: 18 amino acids. The CDR3 region has the DNA TGTGCCAGCAGTTTACGTTCCGGGACGGTCAGCTCTGGAAACACCATATATTTT. As protein: CASSLRSGTVSSGNTIYF.

Here the CDR3 reads CASSFGRAEAFF. CDR3 nucleotide sequence: TGTGCCAGCAGCTTTGGGAGGGCTGAAGCTTTCTTT. The genes are TRBV7-9 and TRBJ1-1; D is ambiguous. This CDR3 is 12 amino acids long. Trimming stripped 3 bases from V and 6 bases from J, with 8 bases between. The germline gives CDR1 SEHNR, CDR2 FQNEAQ (reference sequence).

The J gene is TRBJ1-2, the V gene TRBV6-5; D ambiguous. V was trimmed by 6 bases and J by 8 bases, leaving 13 bases between them. The CDR3 loop spans 12 amino acids. Germline V gene data show CDR1 as MNHEY and CDR2 as SVGAGI. CDR3 sequence reads: CASRPQQGGYTF. DNA of the CDR3: TGTGCCAGCAGGCCCCAACAAGGCGGCTACACCTTC.

The rearrangement joins TRBV6-5 to TRBJ1-1, with unresolved D. The CDR3 sequence is 14 residues long. Per germline, CDR1 MNHEY and CDR2 SVGAGI. V was cut by 2 bases and J by 6 bases, with 13 bases left in between. Here the CDR3 reads CASSYTSPSPEAFF. The CDR3 bases are TGTGCCAGCAGTTACACCTCGCCGAGCCCTGAAGCTTTCTTT.

The rearrangement links TRBV7-9 to TRBJ1-2; no firm D call. The CDR3 is 12 amino acids. Germline V CDR1 and CDR2: SEHNR, FQNEAQ (reference sequence). V shed 4 bases and J shed 7 bases, with 10 bases lying between them. CDR3 DNA sequence: TGTGCCAGCAGCTCCTCATGGGGTGGCTACACCTTC. Its translation: CASSSSWGGYTF.

A single count supports this clone. J is TRBJ2-7 and V is TRBV3-1 (or the pseudogene TRBV3-2); D could derive from TRBD1 or TRBD2 (5 bases each). The V end was cut by 3 bases, the J end by 2 bases, with 14 bases between. This CDR3 region has 15 residues. Per the germline V gene, CDR1 is LGHDT and CDR2 is YNNKEL (reference sequence). CDR3 loop: CASSQGGQGPYEQYF. The CDR3 DNA reads as TGTGCCAGCAGCCAGGGCGGGCAGGGCCCCTACGAGCAGTACTTC.

This chain joins TRBV19 and TRBJ1-5; D is uncertain. The CDR3 consists of 11 residues. The germline V gene has CDR1 LNHDA and CDR2 SQIVND (reference sequence). Trimming pared 11 bases from V and 10 bases from J, leaving 15 bases between. For the CDR3, the DNA is TGTGCCTCCGAATCAACGGGCCCCCAGCATTTT. As protein: CASESTGPQHF.

The J gene is TRBJ1-1, the V gene TRBV27; D not certain. With 8 bases removed from V and 3 bases from J, the gap between germline ends came to 13 bases. Germline V CDR1 and CDR2: MNHEY, SMNVEV (reference sequence). The CDR3 totals 13 residues. The CDR3 coding sequence is TGTGCCAGCCGACCCCCTTGGGACACTGAAGCTTTCTTT. It specifies CASRPPWDTEAFF.

V and J are TRBV5-5 and TRBJ2-7, with a weak D call TRBD2 (6 bases). V gave up 5 bases and J gave up 0 bases, with 15 bases separating them. In germline, CDR1 is SGHKS, CDR2 YYEKEE (reference sequence). The length of the CDR3 is 15 residues. The CDR3 region is CASSFVAVSSYEQYF. As DNA, the CDR3 is TGTGCCAGCAGTTTCGTAGCGGTGAGCTCCTACGAGCAGTACTTC.

The chain employs TRBV6-5 and TRBJ1-1; 7 bases map to TRBD1. The CDR3 extends over 14 amino acids. The germline V gene has CDR1 MNHEY and CDR2 SVGAGI. The trim removed 5 bases at V and 7 bases at J, leaving 10 bases unmatched. In nucleotides, the CDR3 is TGTGCCAGCAGTCGAGTACAGGGGTCCGGTGAAGCTTTCTTT. Protein product: CASSRVQGSGEAFF.

The chain is built from TRBV6-6 and TRBJ2-4; D gene unclear. CDR3 size: 11 residues. The germline V gene has CDR1 MNHNY and CDR2 SVGAGI (reference sequence). Trimming stripped 0 bases from V and 9 bases from J, with 3 bases between. In nucleotides, the CDR3 is TGTGCCAGCAGTTACTCCGGCATTCAGTACTTC. Translation: CASSYSGIQYF.

This clone came up once. This chain connects TRBV15 to TRBJ2-2, with a tentative D call TRBD1 (6 bases). From germline, CDR1 is LNHNV and CDR2 YYDKDF (reference sequence). The germline V and J ends were trimmed by 8 bases and 4 bases, with 20 bases remaining between them. This CDR3 has 16 residues. The CDR3 sequence is CATSRPRGRPTGELFF. In nucleotides, the CDR3 is TGTGCCACCTCCCGCCCCAGGGGCCGACCCACCGGGGAGCTGTTTTTT. The variable domain in full, with the rest retrieved from reference TRBV15 and TRBJ2-2, is DAMVIQNPRYQVTQFGKPVTLSCSQTLNHNVMYWYQQKSSQAPKLLFHYYDKDFNNEADTPDNFQSRRPNTSFCFLDIRSPGLGDTAMYLCATSRPRGRPTGELFFGEGSRLTVL.

This CDR3 reads CASTPHLSVPYNEQFF. The CDR3 DNA reads as TGTGCCAGCACCCCTCATCTGTCGGTCCCATACAATGAGCAGTTCTTC. The chain couples TRBV7-2 to TRBJ2-1, with D unresolved. V dropped 7 bases and J dropped 4 bases, with 20 bases sitting between them. Germline CDR1 and CDR2: SGHTA and FQGNSA. This CDR3 is built from 16 residues.

The V gene is TRBV2, the J gene TRBJ1-5; 7 bases map to TRBD1. Germline V gene sequence: CDR1 SNHLY, CDR2 FYNNEI. The CDR3 has 13 amino acids. The V segment lost 6 bases and the J segment 3 bases; nucleotides outside the gene matches: 2. CDR3 region: CASSGQVNQPQHF. The CDR3 DNA reads TGTGCCAGCAGCGGACAGGTCAATCAGCCCCAGCATTTT.

The chain links TRBV9 to TRBJ1-4, with D perhaps matching TRBD1 (5 bases). Trimming shortened V by 0 bases and J by 8 bases, and 14 bases separated the two germline ends. The V gene's germline CDR1 is SGDLS and CDR2 YYNGEE. The CDR3 runs 15 residues. CDR3 amino acids: CASSVVGVFGEKLFF. DNA for the CDR3: TGTGCCAGCAGCGTAGTAGGGGTGTTTGGAGAAAAACTGTTTTTT.

This chain connects TRBV5-1 to TRBJ2-2, with D maybe TRBD1 (6 bases). Germline values: CDR1 SGHRS, CDR2 YFSETQ. The CDR3 spans 16 residues. V was pared by 3 bases and J by 1 base, with 13 bases between. CDR3 amino acids: CASSWAGTRNTGELFF. The CDR3 region has the DNA TGCGCCAGCAGCTGGGCCGGGACAAGGAACACCGGGGAGCTGTTTTTT.

This clone was seen just once. This chain joins TRBV7-2 and TRBJ1-2; D gene uncertain. V shed 1 base and J shed 2 bases, with 11 bases lying between them. Germline V gene data show CDR1 as SGHTA and CDR2 as FQGNSA. The CDR3 runs 15 residues. The CDR3, as DNA: TGTGCCAGCAGCTTAGTGGGAAAGGGCAACTATGGCTACACCTTC. Amino acids: CASSLVGKGNYGYTF. Complete variable domain (other parts from reference TRBV7-2 and TRBJ1-2): GAGVSQSPSNKVTEKGKDVELRCDPISGHTALYWYRQSLGQGLEFLIYFQGNSAPDKSGLPSDRFSAERTGGSVSTLTIQRTQQEDSAVYLCASSLVGKGNYGYTFGSGTRLTVV.